The clone carrying this T cell receptor beta chain has just a few counts. Its antigen remains unknown. The germline gives CDR1 SGHVS, CDR2 FQNEAQ. Trimming left V 1 base short and J 7 bases short, with 14 bases between. The CDR3 is made up of 15 amino acids. From the reads, TCRdb called clonotypes with MiXCR, one entry per CDR3 protein. The sample records about 27,000 distinct CDR3 sequences, approximately 18% being singletons. This entry is derived from a study of T cell repertoires in cytomegalovirus infection. Overall study results and limits: HLA-C-restricted TCR beta clonotypes specific for CMV led the ex vivo response.

This chain links TRBV7-8 with TRBJ2-1, with D possibly matching TRBD2 (6 bases). The sample was CD8+ T cells from cultured PBMCs, taken from culture after CMV antigen stimulation. This clonotype was sampled from a human donor in good health (CMV status not recorded). Some clones in this sample may be carry-over from other donors' samples. For the CDR3, the DNA is TGTGCCAGCAGCTTAGGATCCGGGAGCGGAAATGAGCAGTTCTTC. Its protein is CASSLGSGSGNEQFF.